The T cell receptor (beta chain) under discussion was sequenced for a study of blood T cell repertoires in COVID-19. CDR1 is SGDLS and CDR2 is YYNGEE in the germline V gene. Trimming left V 4 bases short and J 5 bases short, with 15 bases between. CDR3 length equals 14 residues. Clones were read by immunoSEQ multiplex PCR, and TCRdb kept only the in-frame ones, dropping some. The repertoire holds 270,000 or so clones, with approximately 92% as singletons. This clone was seen only once. The rearrangement joins TRBV9 to TRBJ2-5; D may be TRBD2 (6 bases). The sequenced sample consisted of peripheral blood. The source is a woman in her thirties or forties who had recovered from COVID-19. Here the CDR3 DNA reads TGTGCCAGCAGCCCCAGTGGGGGGAGGGAGACCCAGTACTTC. Translation: CASSPSGGRETQYF.